Sequencing of this T cell receptor beta chain was carried out in a study of T cells after yellow fever vaccination. Background on the study: SMART-Seq v4 Ultra Low Input served to prepare low-cell-number fractions.

This clonotype was seen more than once but under ten times. Antigen: not known. V was shortened by 6 bases and J by 0 bases, with 10 bases between the two germline ends. Germline V gives CDR1 SGHAT, CDR2 FQNNGV. This CDR3 region has 14 residues. As TCR cDNA was made by 5'RACE template switching, a universal primer site and UMIs were added. MiXCR, applied by TCRdb to the 5' RACE reads, yields one record per CDR3 protein. The sample records some 320,000 distinct CDR3 sequences, 8.7% being singletons. Whole-study results and caveats: High-abundance clonotypes from the bulk population could contaminate FACS-sorted repertoires.

This receptor was obtained from a young man who received the YFV17D yellow fever vaccine. Here the sequenced sample was PBMCs, taken on the day of the first yellow fever vaccination. The chain joins TRBV11-2 to TRBJ2-3, with D unresolved. The CDR3 nucleotides are TGTGCCAGCAGTACAGACCCCAGCACAGATACGCAGTATTTT. It codes for CASSTDPSTDTQYF.